This T cell receptor (beta chain) came from a study of blood T cell repertoires in COVID-19. Overall study: Researchers got acute and convalescent COVID-19 samples from the United States, Italy and Spain.

This CDR3 is 13 amino acids long. V lost 3 bases and J 10 bases, leaving 13 bases between the germline ends. CDR1 is LGHNA and CDR2 is YNFKEQ in the germline V gene. In the study's own analysis: Reference gene primer amplification gave nucleated cell count estimates. The repertoire was sequenced with immunoSEQ multiplex PCR; TCRdb's copy has only in-frame clones and lacks some. The V and J calls and clone size are taken from that table; D and trimming were inferred from the DNA. Among about 260,000 clones, over 75% were seen once, and the ten largest hold around 2.5%. The chain employs TRBV4-2 and TRBJ2-1; tentative D call: TRBD2 (5 bases). Sequenced input: peripheral blood. This clonotype was sampled from a woman aged 45-65 years with acute or convalescent COVID-19. DNA of the CDR3: TGTGCCAGCAGCCAGGGAACTAGTTTAGAGCAGTTCTTC. This sequence encodes CASSQGTSLEQFF.